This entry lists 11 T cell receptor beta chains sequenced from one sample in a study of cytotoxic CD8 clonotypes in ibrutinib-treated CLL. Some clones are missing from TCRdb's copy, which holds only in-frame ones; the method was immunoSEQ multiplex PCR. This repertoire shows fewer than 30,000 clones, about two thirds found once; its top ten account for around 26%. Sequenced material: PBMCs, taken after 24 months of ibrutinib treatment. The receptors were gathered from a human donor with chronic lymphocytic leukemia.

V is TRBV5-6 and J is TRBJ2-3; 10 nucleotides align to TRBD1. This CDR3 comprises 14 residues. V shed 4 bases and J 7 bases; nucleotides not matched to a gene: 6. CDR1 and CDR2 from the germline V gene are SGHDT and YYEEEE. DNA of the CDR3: TGTGCCAGCAGCATCCGGGACAGGGGTTATACGCAGTATTTT. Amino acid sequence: CASSIRDRGYTQYF.

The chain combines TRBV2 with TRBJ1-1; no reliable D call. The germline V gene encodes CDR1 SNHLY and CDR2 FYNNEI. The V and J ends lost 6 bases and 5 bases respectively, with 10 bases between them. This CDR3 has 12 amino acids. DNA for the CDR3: TGTGCCAGCAGCTTAGTGAGTACTGAAGCTTTCTTT. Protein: CASSLVSTEAFF.

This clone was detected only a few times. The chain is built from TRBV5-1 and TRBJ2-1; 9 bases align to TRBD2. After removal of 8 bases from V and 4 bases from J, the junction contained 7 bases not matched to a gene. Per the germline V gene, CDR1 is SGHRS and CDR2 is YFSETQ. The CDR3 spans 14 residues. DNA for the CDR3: TGCGCCAGTGTGGCGGGGGGGCGATACAATGAGCAGTTCTTC. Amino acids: CASVAGGRYNEQFF.

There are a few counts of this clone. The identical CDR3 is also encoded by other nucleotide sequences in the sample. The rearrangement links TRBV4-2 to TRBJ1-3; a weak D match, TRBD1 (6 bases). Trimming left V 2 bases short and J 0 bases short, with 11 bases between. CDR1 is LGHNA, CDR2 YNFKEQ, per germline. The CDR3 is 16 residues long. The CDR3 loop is CASSQNTGNSGNTIYF. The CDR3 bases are TGTGCCAGCAGCCAAAACACAGGGAACTCTGGAAACACCATATATTTT.

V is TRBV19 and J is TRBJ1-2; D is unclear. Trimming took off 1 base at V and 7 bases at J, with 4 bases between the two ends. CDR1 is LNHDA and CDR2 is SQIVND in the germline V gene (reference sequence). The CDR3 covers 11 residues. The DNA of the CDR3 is TGTGCCAGTAGTATAGGGCTTGGCTACACCTTC. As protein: CASSIGLGYTF.

The CDR3 region is CASSSLVAGDTYEQYF. The DNA for the CDR3 is TGTGCCAGCAGCTCTCTAGTAGCGGGGGACACCTACGAGCAGTACTTC. This chain joins TRBV5-4 and TRBJ2-7; TRBD2 aligns across 9 bases. The CDR3 extends over 16 amino acids. Germline V gives CDR1 SGHNT, CDR2 YYREEE (reference sequence). Trimming removed 3 bases from V and 2 bases from J; junction bases left unmatched: 9.

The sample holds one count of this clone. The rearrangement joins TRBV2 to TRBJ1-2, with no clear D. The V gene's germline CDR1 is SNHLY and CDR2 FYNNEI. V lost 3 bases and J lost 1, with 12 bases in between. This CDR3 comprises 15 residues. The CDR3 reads CASSDFAKSNYGYTF. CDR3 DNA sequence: TGTGCCAGCAGTGACTTTGCGAAGAGTAACTATGGCTACACCTTC. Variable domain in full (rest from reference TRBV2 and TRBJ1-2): EPEVTQTPSHQVTQMGQEVILRCVPISNHLYFYWYRQILGQKVEFLVSFYNNEISEKSEIFDDQFSVERPDGSNFTLKIRSTKLEDSAMYFCASSDFAKSNYGYTFGSGTRLTVV.

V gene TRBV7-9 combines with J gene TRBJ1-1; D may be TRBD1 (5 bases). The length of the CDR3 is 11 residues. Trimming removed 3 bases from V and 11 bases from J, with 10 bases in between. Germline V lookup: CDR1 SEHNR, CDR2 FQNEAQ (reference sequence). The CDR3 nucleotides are TGTGCCAGCAGCTTGGGTGGGACGGCTTTCTTT. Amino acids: CASSLGGTAFF.

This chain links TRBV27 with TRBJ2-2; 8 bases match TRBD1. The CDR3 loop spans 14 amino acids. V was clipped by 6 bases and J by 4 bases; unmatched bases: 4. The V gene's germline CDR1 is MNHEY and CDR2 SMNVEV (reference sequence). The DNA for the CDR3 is TGTGCCAGCAGCCATGGACAGGGCACCGGGGAGCTGTTTTTT. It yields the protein CASSHGQGTGELFF.

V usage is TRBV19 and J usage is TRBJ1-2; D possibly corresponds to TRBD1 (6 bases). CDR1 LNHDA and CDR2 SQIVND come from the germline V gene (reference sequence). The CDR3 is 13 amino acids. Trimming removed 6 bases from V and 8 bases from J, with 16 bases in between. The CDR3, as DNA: TGTGCCAGTAGCCGCGGGGACACCCGGGGCTACACCTTC. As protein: CASSRGDTRGYTF.

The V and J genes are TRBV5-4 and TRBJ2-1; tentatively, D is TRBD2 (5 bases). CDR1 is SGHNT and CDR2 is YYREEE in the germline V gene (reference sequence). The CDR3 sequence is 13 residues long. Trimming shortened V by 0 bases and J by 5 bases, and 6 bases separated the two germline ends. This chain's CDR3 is CASSLGSDNEQFF. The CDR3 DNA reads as TGTGCCAGCAGCTTGGGTAGCGACAATGAGCAGTTCTTC.